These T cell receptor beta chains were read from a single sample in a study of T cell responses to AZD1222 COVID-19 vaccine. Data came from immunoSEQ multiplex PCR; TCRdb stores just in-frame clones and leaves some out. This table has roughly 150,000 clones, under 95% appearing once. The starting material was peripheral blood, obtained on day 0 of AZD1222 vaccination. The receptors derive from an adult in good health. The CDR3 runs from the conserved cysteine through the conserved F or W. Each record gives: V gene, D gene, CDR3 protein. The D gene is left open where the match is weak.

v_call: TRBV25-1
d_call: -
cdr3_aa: CASRGAFREKLFF

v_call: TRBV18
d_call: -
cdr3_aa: CASSPPDSEQFF

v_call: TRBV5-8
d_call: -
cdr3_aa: CASSYGTPATYEQYF

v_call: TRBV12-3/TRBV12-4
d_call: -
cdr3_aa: CASSLPGPYEQYF

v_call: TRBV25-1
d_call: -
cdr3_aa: CASSELGGDSYEQYF

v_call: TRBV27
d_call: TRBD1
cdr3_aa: CASRWGQGTYEQYF

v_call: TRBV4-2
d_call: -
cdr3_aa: CASSQDVIGLRNTIYF

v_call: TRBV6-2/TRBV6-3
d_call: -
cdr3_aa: CASSWADYEQYF

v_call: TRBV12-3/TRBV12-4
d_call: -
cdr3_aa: CASSLWGSSEQYF

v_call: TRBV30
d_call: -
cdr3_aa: CACSNRAMGVIQYF

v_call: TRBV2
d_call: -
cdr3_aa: CASSEVARQETQYF

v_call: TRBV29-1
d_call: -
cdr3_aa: CSVAGLISSYNEQFF

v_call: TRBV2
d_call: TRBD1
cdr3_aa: CAGGQDHQPQHF

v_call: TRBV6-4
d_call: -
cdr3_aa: CASSVEGTGANVLTF

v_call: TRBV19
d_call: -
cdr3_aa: CASSTRRPYGYTF

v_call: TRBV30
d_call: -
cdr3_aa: CAWSDHLGAGYTF

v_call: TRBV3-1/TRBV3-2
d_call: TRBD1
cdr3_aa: CASKATGYQETQYF

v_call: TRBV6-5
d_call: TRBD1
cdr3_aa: CASSYSTGGLYEQYF

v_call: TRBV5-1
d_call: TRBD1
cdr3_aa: CASSLGGQVVSGAFF

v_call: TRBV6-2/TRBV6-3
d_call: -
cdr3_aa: CASSSTGSAPQHF

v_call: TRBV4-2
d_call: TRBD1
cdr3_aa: CASSLDRVEQYF

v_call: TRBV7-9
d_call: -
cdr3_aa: CASTGPDEKLFF

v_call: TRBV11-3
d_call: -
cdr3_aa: CASSLVYGGEQYF

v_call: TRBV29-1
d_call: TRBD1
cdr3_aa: CSGRRTGDNYGYTF

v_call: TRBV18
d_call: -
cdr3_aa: CASSPPLSSGLKEQYF

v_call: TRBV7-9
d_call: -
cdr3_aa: CASSYNDGVAGNTIYF

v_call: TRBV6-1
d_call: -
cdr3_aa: CASSETHLLGLPQHF

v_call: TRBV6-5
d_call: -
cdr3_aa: CASTLKTEVNSPLHF

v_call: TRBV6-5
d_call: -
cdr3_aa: CASHRLLNTEAFF

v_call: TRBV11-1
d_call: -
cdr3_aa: CASSPRGAGVYEQYF

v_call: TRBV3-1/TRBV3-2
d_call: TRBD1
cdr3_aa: CASSQGRTGRRTEAFF

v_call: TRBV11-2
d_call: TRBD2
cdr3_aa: CASSLGEGLDEQYF

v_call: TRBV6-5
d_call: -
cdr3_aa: CASIGPMNSPLHF

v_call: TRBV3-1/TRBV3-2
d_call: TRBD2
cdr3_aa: CASLNRASGRIETQYF

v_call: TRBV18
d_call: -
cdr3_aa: CASSRDPRSGELFF

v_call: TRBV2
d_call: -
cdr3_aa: CASSVLAGLQPQHF

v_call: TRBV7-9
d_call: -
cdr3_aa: CASSWAEETQYF

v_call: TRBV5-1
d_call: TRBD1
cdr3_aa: CASSWGTAGELFF

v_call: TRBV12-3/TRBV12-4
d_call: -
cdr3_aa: CASRQQGRGYTF

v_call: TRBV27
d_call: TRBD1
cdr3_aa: CASSLRTGTTGELFF

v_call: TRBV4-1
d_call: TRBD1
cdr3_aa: CASSQRQGITNEKLFF

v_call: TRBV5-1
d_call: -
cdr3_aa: CASSLAPNYGYTF

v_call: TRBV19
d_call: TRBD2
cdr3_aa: CASSIRLAGGLSGEQYF

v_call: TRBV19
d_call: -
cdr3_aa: CASNARANEKLFF

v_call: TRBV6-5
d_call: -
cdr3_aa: CASSPGDGYGYTF

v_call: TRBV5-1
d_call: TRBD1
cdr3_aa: CASTAQGRDEKLFF

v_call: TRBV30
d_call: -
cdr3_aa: CAWGHRGDPYNSPLHF

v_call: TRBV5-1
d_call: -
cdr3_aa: CASSALGASNTEAFF

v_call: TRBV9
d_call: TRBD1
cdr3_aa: CASSNRAGTGPYEQYF

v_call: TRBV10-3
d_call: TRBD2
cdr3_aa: CAISEGLAGVNTQYF

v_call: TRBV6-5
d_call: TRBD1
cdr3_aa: CASRPETGGSQPQHF

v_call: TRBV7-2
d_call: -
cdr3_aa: CASSFFSDTEAFF

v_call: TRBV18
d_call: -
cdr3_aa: CASSPPDRSSSGNTIYF

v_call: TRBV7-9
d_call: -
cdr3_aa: CASSQVLNTEAFF

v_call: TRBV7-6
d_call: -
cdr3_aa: CASSLGGLGQPQHF

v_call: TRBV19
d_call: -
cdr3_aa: CASSIGAGLGPGELFF

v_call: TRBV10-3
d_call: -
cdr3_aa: CAIRGDNTGELFF

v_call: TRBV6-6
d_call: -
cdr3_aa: CASSYDSTGNTEAFF

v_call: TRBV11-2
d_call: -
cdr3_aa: CASSFKRLPSVSYEQYF